This T cell receptor beta chain was recorded in a study of blood T cell repertoires in COVID-19. Study-wide background: Sample material is recorded as cDNA or gDNA derived from T cells, B-cell-depleted T cells, or PBMCs.

The assay was immunoSEQ multiplex PCR, and TCRdb's table has in-frame clones only and misses some. The sample lists 450,000 or so clones, roughly 90% occurring once. Seattle cases were enrolled at active infection and followed longitudinally. The CDR3 length is 16 residues. Germline lookup yields CDR1 MDHEN and CDR2 SYDVKM. The V and J ends lost 7 bases and 4 bases, in that order; junction bases with no gene match: 7. The sequence derives from a woman aged 40 to 49 with COVID-19, enrolled during active disease. V usage is TRBV28 and J usage is TRBJ2-2; 12 nucleotides line up with TRBD1. The sample comprised peripheral blood. The CDR3 nucleotides are TGTGCCAGCAAGACGCCGGGACAGGGGGCCACCGGGGAGCTGTTTTTT. Translated: CASKTPGQGATGELFF.